This entry concerns a single T cell receptor (beta chain). The data derive from a study of blood T cell repertoires in COVID-19. About the research overall: Researchers got acute and convalescent COVID-19 samples from the United States, Italy and Spain. T cells, B-cell-depleted T cells, or PBMCs supplied cDNA or gDNA.

This table comes from immunoSEQ multiplex PCR, and its TCRdb copy is limited to in-frame clones, with some not included. The data show more than 60,000 clones, about 85% seen once. V was shortened by 4 bases and J by 4 bases, with 17 bases between the two germline ends. CDR3 size: 16 residues. CDR1 KGHDR and CDR2 SFDVKD come from the germline V gene. The receptor's source is a man between 60 and 75 years old with active or convalescent COVID-19. The sequenced sample was peripheral blood. This chain connects TRBV24-1 to TRBJ2-3; D perhaps matches TRBD1 (6 bases). The CDR3 sequence is CATSDSDRKGADTQYF. The CDR3 DNA is TGTGCCACCAGTGACTCCGACAGGAAGGGTGCAGATACGCAGTATTTT.